Listed below are T cell receptor beta chains from one sample, sequenced in a study of blood T cells in healthy people across ages. TCRdb re-called the 5' RACE reads through MiXCR, storing one row per CDR3 protein. Here the sample spans 700,000 to 850,000 distinct CDR3 sequences, 53% being singletons. The sequenced sample was blood. These receptors were collected from a man aged 80 or over in good health. CDR3s leave out the opening cysteine and the closing phenylalanine or tryptophan.

V: TRBV2; CDR3: ASKLMSYEQY
V: TRBV27; CDR3: ASSITGSQETQY
V: TRBV5-1; CDR3: ASSPLAGSPHEQF
V: TRBV19; CDR3: ASKSDRPFDTQY
V: TRBV12-3/TRBV12-4; CDR3: ASRARGAYEQY
V: TRBV7-9; CDR3: ASSFSGRVQETQY
V: TRBV2; CDR3: ASRELAGAYNEQF
V: TRBV2; CDR3: ASRSERSPRETQY
V: TRBV5-1; CDR3: ASSFRLAGGSTDTQY
V: TRBV28; CDR3: ASSRPAGGVHEQY
V: TRBV18; CDR3: ASSRDRLEGSPLH
V: TRBV3-1; CDR3: ASSQETAKQF
V: TRBV27; CDR3: ASSLKAGANVLT
V: TRBV10-3; CDR3: AISGTGTGNSYEQY
V: TRBV7-2; CDR3: ASSPPSGRSPGEGRYAY
V: TRBV25-1; CDR3: ASIPRGTDTQY
V: TRBV12-3/TRBV12-4; CDR3: ASSRRGSGYGNIQY
V: TRBV2; CDR3: ATQLGLPGEQF
V: TRBV29-1; CDR3: SAGLAGELDTQY
V: TRBV18; CDR3: ASSRNVGETQY
V: TRBV10-3; CDR3: AISEADRGYNYGYT
V: TRBV2; CDR3: ASTDGGGRFLETQY
V: TRBV11-3; CDR3: ASSPGTNERETQY
V: TRBV29-1; CDR3: SSRQTDSYNEQF
V: TRBV10-1; CDR3: ASSRSGTNNEQF
V: TRBV6-5; CDR3: ASSYSPGGGYEQF
V: TRBV18; CDR3: ASSEDTRLGQY
V: TRBV7-9; CDR3: ASSLGNRALGPQH
V: TRBV10-3; CDR3: AISARGEQPQH
V: TRBV3-1; CDR3: ASSRGQGANYGYT
V: TRBV6-2/TRBV6-3; CDR3: ASSWPGGLGTEAF
V: TRBV4-2; CDR3: ASSQEWRGNQPQH
V: TRBV2; CDR3: ASSPLGGTQETQY
V: TRBV14; CDR3: ASSSINTDTQY
V: TRBV11-1; CDR3: ASSSGLAGALNEQF
V: TRBV14; CDR3: ASSQGLAVGAYGYT
V: TRBV6-5; CDR3: ASSYGTSGWYEQY
V: TRBV3-1; CDR3: ASSHRQWDRGPRSSGANVLT
V: TRBV20-1; CDR3: SARGAPTGRASGTQETQY
V: TRBV10-3; CDR3: AISSRDFYEQY
V: TRBV27; CDR3: ASSVAPGAYEQY
V: TRBV29-1; CDR3: SAGLYNEQF
V: TRBV6-5; CDR3: ASRGQRGEQY
V: TRBV12-3/TRBV12-4; CDR3: ASSLIREQF
V: TRBV12-3/TRBV12-4; CDR3: ASSVTGPNYNEQF
V: TRBV28; CDR3: ASSQTLLARNEQF
V: TRBV20-1; CDR3: SARRQGVIYEQY
V: TRBV27; CDR3: ASSLRAGDGEQY
V: TRBV3-1; CDR3: ASSHGGPQPQH
V: TRBV25-1; CDR3: ASSGSSTNSPLH
V: TRBV29-1; CDR3: SVEEAQYPGELF
V: TRBV5-1; CDR3: ASSYDSYGYT